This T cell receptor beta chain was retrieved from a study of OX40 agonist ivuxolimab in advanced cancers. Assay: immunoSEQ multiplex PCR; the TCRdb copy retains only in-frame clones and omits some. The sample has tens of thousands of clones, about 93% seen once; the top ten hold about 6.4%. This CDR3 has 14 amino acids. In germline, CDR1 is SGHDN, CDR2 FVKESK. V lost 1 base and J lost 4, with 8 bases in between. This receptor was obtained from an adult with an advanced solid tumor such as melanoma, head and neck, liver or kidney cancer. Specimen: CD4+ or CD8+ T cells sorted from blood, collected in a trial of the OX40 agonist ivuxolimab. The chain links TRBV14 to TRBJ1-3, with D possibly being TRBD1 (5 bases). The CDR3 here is CASSQVREGNTIYF. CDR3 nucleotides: TGTGCCAGCAGCCAAGTCAGGGAGGGAAACACCATATATTTT.